Shown below are 24 T cell receptor beta chains from a single sample sequenced in a study of neoadjuvant nivolumab and ipilimumab in lung cancer. Measured with immunoSEQ multiplex PCR; TCRdb has only the in-frame clones, and not every one. The sample contains some 500 clones, about 89% of which appear only once. The sample here was tumor tissue, taken before neoadjuvant nivolumab, alone or with ipilimumab. The receptors here all came from an adult with non-small cell lung cancer. Some clones in this sample may be carry-over from other donors' samples.

This chain links TRBV5-1 with TRBJ2-2; 10 bases agree with TRBD2. Per germline, CDR1 SGHRS and CDR2 YFSETQ. V gave up 2 bases and J gave up 2 bases; unmatched junction bases: 3. The CDR3 is 16 amino acids. The CDR3 DNA sequence: TGCGCCAGCAGCTTCGGACTAGCGGCTAACACCGGGGAGCTGTTTTTT. Translating it yields CASSFGLAANTGELFF. The whole variable domain, remainder taken from reference TRBV5-1 and TRBJ2-2, is KAGVTQTPRYLIKTRGQQVTLSCSPISGHRSVSWYQQTPGQGLQFLFEYFSETQRNKGNFPGRFSGRQFSNSRSEMNVSTLELGDSALYLCASSFGLAANTGELFFGEGSRLTVL.

The gene calls are TRBV5-4 and TRBJ2-2; D is uncertain. The CDR3 extends over 13 amino acids. The V gene's germline CDR1 is SGHNT and CDR2 YYREEE (reference sequence). V was trimmed by 4 bases and J by 4 bases, leaving 8 bases between them. CDR3 residues: CASSMTPTGELFF. The CDR3 nucleotides read TGTGCCAGCAGCATGACGCCCACCGGGGAGCTGTTTTTT.

The chain uses TRBV6-1 and TRBJ2-2, with 7 bases lining up with TRBD2. Germline V gene lookup returns CDR1 MNHNS and CDR2 SASEGT. CDR3 size: 15 residues. The junction had 2 bases not matched to a gene; V was cut back by 4 bases and J by 0 bases. The CDR3 DNA reads as TGTGCCAGCAGTGGGCTAGCGGCGAACACCGGGGAGCTGTTTTTT. Translated: CASSGLAANTGELFF.

The chain combines TRBV13 with TRBJ1-1; 8 bases match TRBD1. The germline gives CDR1 PRHDT, CDR2 FYEKMQ (reference sequence). The CDR3 runs to 15 residues. Germline trimming cut 5 bases from V and 4 bases from J; bases unmatched to any gene: 9. The CDR3, as DNA: TGTGCCAGCAGCCTCCCAGGGGGCGGCGGCACTGAAGCTTTCTTT. As protein: CASSLPGGGGTEAFF. Complete variable domain (other parts from reference TRBV13 and TRBJ1-1): AAGVIQSPRHLIKEKRETATLKCYPIPRHDTVYWYQQGPGQDPQFLISFYEKMQSDKGSIPDRFSAQQFSDYHSELNMSSLELGDSALYFCASSLPGGGGTEAFFGQGTRLTVV.

V and J are TRBV6-1 and TRBJ1-1; TRBD1 is a possible D gene (5 bases). CDR1 is MNHNS and CDR2 is SASEGT in the germline V gene. The CDR3 is made up of 13 amino acids. V dropped 6 bases and J dropped 5 bases, with 13 bases sitting between them. The CDR3 region has the DNA TGTGCCAGCAGGGGACCGCCAGGGACTGAAGCTTTCTTT. Its protein product is CASRGPPGTEAFF.

The chain has TRBV2 and TRBJ1-5; D call uncertain. The CDR3 length is 12 residues. The ends were cut back, 6 bases at V and 7 bases at J, with 10 bases in the middle. Per the germline V gene, CDR1 is SNHLY and CDR2 is FYNNEI. For the CDR3, the DNA is TGTGCCAGCAGGTACAGAGACCAGCCCCAGCATTTT. Amino acid sequence: CASRYRDQPQHF.

This clone is a singleton in its sample. The V call is TRBV6-5, the J call TRBJ1-1; D ambiguous. Deletions cut 4 bases from V and 4 bases from J, with 16 bases between. Per germline, CDR1 MNHEY and CDR2 SVGAGI. This CDR3 spans 15 amino acids. The chain's CDR3 is CASSWTWSGGTEAFF. CDR3 DNA sequence: TGTGCCAGCAGTTGGACCTGGTCGGGAGGCACTGAAGCTTTCTTT.

The chain uses TRBV6-1 and TRBJ1-2; D remains ambiguous. The CDR3 extends over 15 amino acids. CDR1 is MNHNS and CDR2 is SASEGT in the germline V gene. The V gene lost 3 bases and the J gene lost 4 bases, with 15 bases spanning the gap. DNA for the CDR3: TGTGCCAGCAGTGACCAGGCCGGAGGTAGCTATGGCTACACCTTC. Encoded protein: CASSDQAGGSYGYTF.

V gene TRBV29-1 combines with J gene TRBJ1-2, with 7 positions matching TRBD1. This CDR3 has 12 residues. J gave up 8 bases and V 2 bases, and 5 bases lay outside the gene matches. In germline, CDR1 is SQVTM, CDR2 ANQGSEA. CDR3 in amino acids: CSVERGRGGYTF. The CDR3 region has the DNA TGCAGCGTTGAAAGGGGGCGGGGGGGCTACACCTTC.

V is TRBV5-6 and J is TRBJ2-1, with 10 positions matching TRBD2. The CDR3 length is 15 residues. Germline V CDR1 and CDR2: SGHDT, YYEEEE. J was trimmed by 4 bases and V by 4 bases; bases with no gene match: 5. This chain's CDR3 is CASSGGLADYNEQFF. In DNA, the CDR3 is TGTGCCAGCAGCGGCGGACTAGCGGATTACAATGAGCAGTTCTTC.

The chain uses TRBV15 and TRBJ2-5; tentatively, D is TRBD1 (5 bases). Trimming cost V 1 base and J 5 bases, with 14 bases left between them. This CDR3 region has 15 residues. Germline CDR1 is LNHNV and CDR2 is YYDKDF (reference sequence). In DNA form, the CDR3 reads TGTGCCACCAGCAGAGTTCAGGGTGTGTGGGAGACCCAGTACTTC. Protein: CATSRVQGVWETQYF.

The rearrangement links TRBV30 to TRBJ2-7, with 8 bases that match TRBD1. The CDR3 is 13 amino acids. The trim removed 2 bases at V and 6 bases at J, leaving 6 bases unmatched. The germline CDR1 and CDR2 sequences are GTSNPN and SVGIG (reference sequence). CDR3 in amino acids: CAWSRDRMGEQYF. CDR3 nucleotide sequence: TGTGCCTGGAGTAGGGACAGGATGGGCGAGCAGTACTTC.

The rearrangement uses TRBV19 and TRBJ2-3, with D perhaps TRBD2 (5 bases). CDR1 is LNHDA, CDR2 SQIVND, per germline (reference sequence). The CDR3 is 17 amino acids. With 0 bases removed from V and 1 base from J, the gap between germline ends came to 14 bases. The CDR3 DNA reads as TGTGCCAGTAGTATAGATAAGCGCGGAGCGGGCACAGATACGCAGTATTTT. This encodes CASSIDKRGAGTDTQYF.

The chain employs TRBV7-9 and TRBJ1-2; D is unresolved. Trimming took 0 bases from V and 8 from J, leaving 7 bases between them. The CDR3 consists of 12 residues. The germline V gene encodes CDR1 SEHNR and CDR2 FQNEAQ (reference sequence). The CDR3 coding sequence is TGTGCCAGCAGCTTAGCGCCCGGCGGCTACACCTTC. Its translation: CASSLAPGGYTF.

This clone showed up just once. The genes are TRBV5-1 and TRBJ1-1, with D possibly TRBD1 on 5 matching bases. V lost 5 bases and J 0 bases, leaving 14 bases between the germline ends. Germline CDR1 is SGHRS and CDR2 is YFSETQ. The CDR3 consists of 15 residues. CDR3 DNA sequence: TGCGCCAGCAGACTTGGAGACAGTTTGAACACTGAAGCTTTCTTT. Its protein is CASRLGDSLNTEAFF.

The chain couples TRBV5-1 to TRBJ2-6; D ambiguous. The germline gives CDR1 SGHRS, CDR2 YFSETQ. V gave up 4 bases and J gave up 1 base, with 9 bases separating them. CDR3 length equals 15 residues. This CDR3 is CASSPPFSGANVLTF. The CDR3 region has the DNA TGCGCCAGCAGCCCTCCGTTTTCTGGGGCCAACGTCCTGACTTTC.

V and J are TRBV18 and TRBJ2-7; 7 bases match TRBD2. Trimming removed 3 bases from V and 2 bases from J; junction bases left unmatched: 4. CDR1 is KGHSH and CDR2 is LQKENI in the germline V gene. The CDR3 runs to 14 residues. The CDR3 loop reads CASSPRGEAYEQYF. The CDR3 nucleotides are TGTGCCAGCTCACCCCGGGGGGAGGCCTACGAGCAGTACTTC.

The chain links TRBV2 to TRBJ2-4, with D maybe TRBD2 (5 bases). This CDR3 spans 14 amino acids. The V and J ends lost 8 bases and 3 bases respectively, with 14 bases between them. In germline, CDR1 is SNHLY, CDR2 FYNNEI. The CDR3 nucleotides read TGTGCCAGCCAGACGGAGGTGGGCAAAAACATTCAGTACTTC. Translated, it gives CASQTEVGKNIQYF.

This clone was counted a single time. This chain joins TRBV5-1 and TRBJ2-1; D uncertain. The CDR3 extends over 11 amino acids. V was clipped by 1 base and J by 5 bases, with 1 base between them. Germline lookup yields CDR1 SGHRS and CDR2 YFSETQ. This CDR3 is CASSLNNEQFF. The DNA for the CDR3 is TGCGCCAGCAGCTTGAACAATGAGCAGTTCTTC. Full variable domain (remainder filled in from reference TRBV5-1 and TRBJ2-1): KAGVTQTPRYLIKTRGQQVTLSCSPISGHRSVSWYQQTPGQGLQFLFEYFSETQRNKGNFPGRFSGRQFSNSRSEMNVSTLELGDSALYLCASSLNNEQFFGPGTRLTVL.

The rearrangement joins TRBV5-1 to TRBJ1-2; the D gene is possibly TRBD1 (5 bases). Germline V gene sequence: CDR1 SGHRS, CDR2 YFSETQ. Trimming shortened V by 0 bases and J by 4 bases, and 10 bases separated the two germline ends. The CDR3 length is 14 residues. Here the CDR3 DNA reads TGCGCCAGCAGCTTGGATGGGGGTGGCTATGGCTACACCTTC. This sequence encodes CASSLDGGGYGYTF.

J is TRBJ1-3 and V is TRBV11-3; D unclear. V was cut by 2 bases and J by 4 bases, with 9 bases left in between. Per germline, CDR1 SGHNT and CDR2 YENEEA. This CDR3 has 14 amino acids. This CDR3 is CASSLTSAGNTIYF. Here the CDR3 DNA reads TGTGCCAGCAGCTTAACTTCTGCCGGAAACACCATATATTTT.

The J gene is TRBJ2-2, the V gene TRBV5-5; D not resolved. The germline V gene has CDR1 SGHKS and CDR2 YYEKEE (reference sequence). The V gene lost 4 bases and the J gene lost 4 bases, with 8 bases spanning the gap. The CDR3 is made up of 13 amino acids. CDR3 amino acids: CASSMTPTGELFF. The CDR3 region has the DNA TGTGCCAGCAGCATGACGCCCACCGGGGAGCTGTTTTTT.

The chain uses TRBV10-1 and TRBJ2-1; D unclear. The CDR3 loop spans 13 amino acids. V was shortened by 7 bases and J by 7 bases, with 14 bases between the two germline ends. Per the germline V gene, CDR1 is WNHNN and CDR2 is SYGVQD (reference sequence). The CDR3 sequence is CASTPQVGNEQFF. CDR3 nucleotide sequence: TGCGCCAGCACACCCCAGGTTGGAAATGAGCAGTTCTTC.

The rearrangement joins TRBV18 to TRBJ2-7; no reliable D call. CDR3 length: 13 residues. Trimming took 3 bases from V and 4 from J, leaving 10 bases between them. Germline CDR1 reads KGHSH; CDR2 reads LQKENI. CDR3 loop: CASSPTTTYEQYF. In DNA form, the CDR3 reads TGTGCCAGCTCACCGACAACTACGTACGAGCAGTACTTC. Full variable domain (remainder filled in from reference TRBV18 and TRBJ2-7): NAGVMQNPRHLVRRRGQEARLRCSPMKGHSHVYWYRQLPEEGLKFMVYLQKENIIDESGMPKERFSAEFPKEGPSILRIQQVVRGDSAAYFCASSPTTTYEQYFGPGTRLTVT.